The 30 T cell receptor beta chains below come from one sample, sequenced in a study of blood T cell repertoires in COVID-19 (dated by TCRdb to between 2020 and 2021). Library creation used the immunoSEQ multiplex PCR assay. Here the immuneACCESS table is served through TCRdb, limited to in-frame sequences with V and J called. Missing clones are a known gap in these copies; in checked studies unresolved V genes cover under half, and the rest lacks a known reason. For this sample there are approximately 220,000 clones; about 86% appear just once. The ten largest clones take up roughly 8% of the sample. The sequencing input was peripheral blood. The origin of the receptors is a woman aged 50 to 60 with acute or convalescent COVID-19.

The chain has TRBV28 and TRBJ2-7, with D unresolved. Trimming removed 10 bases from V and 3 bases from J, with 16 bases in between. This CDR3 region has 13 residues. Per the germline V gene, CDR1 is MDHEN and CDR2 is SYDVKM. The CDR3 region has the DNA TGTGCCACCCAATCCGAGCTGCACTACGAGCAGTACTTC. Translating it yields CATQSELHYEQYF. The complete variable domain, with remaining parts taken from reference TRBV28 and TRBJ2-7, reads DVKVTQSSRYLVKRTGEKVFLECVQDMDHENMFWYRQDPGLGLRLIYFSYDVKMKEKGDIPEGYSVSREKKERFSLILESASTNQTSMYLCATQSELHYEQYFGPGTRLTVT.

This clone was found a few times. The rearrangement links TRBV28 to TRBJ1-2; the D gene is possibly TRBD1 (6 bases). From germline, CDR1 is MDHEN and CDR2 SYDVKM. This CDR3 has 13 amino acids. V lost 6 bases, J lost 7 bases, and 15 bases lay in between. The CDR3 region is CASSPRRGAGYTF. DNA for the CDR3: TGTGCCAGCAGCCCCAGGCGGGGGGCTGGCTACACCTTC.

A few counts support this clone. CDR3 in amino acids: CATSEKARDIQYF. DNA of the CDR3: TGTGCCACCAGTGAGAAGGCACGGGACATTCAGTACTTC. The genes are TRBV24-1 and TRBJ2-4, with D hard to call. The CDR3 consists of 13 residues. Looked up from germline, CDR1 is KGHDR and CDR2 is SFDVKD. V was clipped by 4 bases and J by 8 bases, with 11 bases between them.

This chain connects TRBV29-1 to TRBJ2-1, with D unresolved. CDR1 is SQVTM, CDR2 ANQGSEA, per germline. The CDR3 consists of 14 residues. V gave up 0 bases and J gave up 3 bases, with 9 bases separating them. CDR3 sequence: CSVEDGPSYNEQFF. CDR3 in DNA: TGCAGCGTTGAAGATGGGCCCAGCTACAATGAGCAGTTCTTC.

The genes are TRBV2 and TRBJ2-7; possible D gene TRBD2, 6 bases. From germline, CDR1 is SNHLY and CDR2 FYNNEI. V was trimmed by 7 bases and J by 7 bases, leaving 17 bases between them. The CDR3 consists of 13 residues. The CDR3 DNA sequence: TGTGCCAGCATCCCGGGACCCCGGGGGGAGCAGTACTTC. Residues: CASIPGPRGEQYF.

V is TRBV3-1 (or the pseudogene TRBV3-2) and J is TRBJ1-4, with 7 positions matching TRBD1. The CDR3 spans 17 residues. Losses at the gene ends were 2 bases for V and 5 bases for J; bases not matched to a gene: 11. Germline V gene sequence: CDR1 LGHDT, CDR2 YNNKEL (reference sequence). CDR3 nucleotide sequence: TGTGCCAGCAGCCAAAGGACAGGCGTCGGGGTAAATGAAAAACTGTTTTTT. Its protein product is CASSQRTGVGVNEKLFF.

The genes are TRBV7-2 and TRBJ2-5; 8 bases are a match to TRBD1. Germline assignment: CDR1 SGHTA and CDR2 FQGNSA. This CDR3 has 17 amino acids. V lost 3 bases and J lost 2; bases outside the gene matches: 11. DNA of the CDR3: TGTGCCAGCAGCTTCCACACAGGGGGTAGGTCGCAAGAGACCCAGTACTTC. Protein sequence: CASSFHTGGRSQETQYF.

This CDR3 is CASSRDMGTEAFF. The CDR3 bases are TGTGCCAGCAGCAGGGATATGGGGACTGAAGCTTTCTTT. This chain connects TRBV25-1 to TRBJ1-1; the D gene is possibly TRBD1 (5 bases). Germline loops: CDR1 MGHDK, CDR2 SYGVNS. The CDR3 runs to 13 residues. Trimming removed 6 bases at V and 5 bases at J, with 13 bases between.

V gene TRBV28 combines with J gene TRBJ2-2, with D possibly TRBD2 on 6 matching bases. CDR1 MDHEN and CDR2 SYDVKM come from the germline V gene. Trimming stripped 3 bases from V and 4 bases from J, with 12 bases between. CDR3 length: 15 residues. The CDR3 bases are TGTGCCAGCAGTTTCTGGCTAGCGAGCACCGGGGAGCTGTTTTTT. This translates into CASSFWLASTGELFF.

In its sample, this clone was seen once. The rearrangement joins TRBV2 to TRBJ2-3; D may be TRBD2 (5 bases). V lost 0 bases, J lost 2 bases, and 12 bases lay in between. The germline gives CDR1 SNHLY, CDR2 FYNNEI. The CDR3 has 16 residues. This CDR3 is CASSEALGLITDTQYF. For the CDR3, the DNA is TGTGCCAGCAGTGAAGCCTTAGGACTGATCACAGATACGCAGTATTTT.

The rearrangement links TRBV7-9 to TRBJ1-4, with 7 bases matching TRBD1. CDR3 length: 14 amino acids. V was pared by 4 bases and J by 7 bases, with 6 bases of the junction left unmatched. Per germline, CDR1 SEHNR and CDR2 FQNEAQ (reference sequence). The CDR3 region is CASSSQGKAEKLFF. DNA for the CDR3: TGTGCCAGCAGCTCACAGGGGAAAGCTGAAAAACTGTTTTTT.

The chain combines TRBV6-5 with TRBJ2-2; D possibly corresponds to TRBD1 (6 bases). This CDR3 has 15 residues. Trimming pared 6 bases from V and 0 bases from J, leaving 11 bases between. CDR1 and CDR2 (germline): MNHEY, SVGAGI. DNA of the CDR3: TGTGCCAGCAGCCTCAGGGGCTCGAACACCGGGGAGCTGTTTTTT. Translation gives CASSLRGSNTGELFF.

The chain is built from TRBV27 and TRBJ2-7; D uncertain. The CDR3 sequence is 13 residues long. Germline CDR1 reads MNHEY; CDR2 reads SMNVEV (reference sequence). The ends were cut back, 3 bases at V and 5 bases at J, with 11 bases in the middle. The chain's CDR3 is CASSLRLYHEQYF. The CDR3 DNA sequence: TGTGCCAGCAGTTTGCGACTCTACCACGAGCAGTACTTC.

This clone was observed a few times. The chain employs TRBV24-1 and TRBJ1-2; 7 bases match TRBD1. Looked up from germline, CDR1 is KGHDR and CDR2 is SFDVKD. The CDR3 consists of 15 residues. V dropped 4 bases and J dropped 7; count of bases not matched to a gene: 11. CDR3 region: CATSDSINRGSGYTF. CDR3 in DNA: TGTGCCACCAGTGACTCGATCAACAGGGGTAGTGGCTACACCTTC.

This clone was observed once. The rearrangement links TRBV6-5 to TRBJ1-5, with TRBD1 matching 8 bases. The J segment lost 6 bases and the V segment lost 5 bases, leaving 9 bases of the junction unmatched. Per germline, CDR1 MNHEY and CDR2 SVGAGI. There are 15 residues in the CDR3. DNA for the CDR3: TGTGCCAGCAGTCCCGCCGGACAGGGAGGTCAGCCCCAGCATTTT. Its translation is CASSPAGQGGQPQHF.

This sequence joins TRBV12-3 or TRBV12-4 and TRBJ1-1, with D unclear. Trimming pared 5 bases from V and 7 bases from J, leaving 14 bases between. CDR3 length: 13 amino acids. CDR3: CASSPPGKIEAFF. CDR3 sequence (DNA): TGTGCCAGCAGTCCCCCGGGAAAGATTGAAGCTTTCTTT.

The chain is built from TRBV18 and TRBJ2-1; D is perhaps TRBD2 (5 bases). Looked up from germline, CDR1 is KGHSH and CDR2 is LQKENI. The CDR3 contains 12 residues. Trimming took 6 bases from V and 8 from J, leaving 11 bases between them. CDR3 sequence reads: CASSSAADEQFF. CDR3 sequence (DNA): TGTGCCAGCTCCTCAGCGGCTGATGAGCAGTTCTTC.

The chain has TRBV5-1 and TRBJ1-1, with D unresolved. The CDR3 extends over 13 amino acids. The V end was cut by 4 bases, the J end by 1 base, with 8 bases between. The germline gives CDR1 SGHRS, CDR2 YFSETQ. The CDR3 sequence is CASSLEENTEAFF. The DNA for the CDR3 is TGCGCCAGCAGCCTTGAGGAGAACACTGAAGCTTTCTTT. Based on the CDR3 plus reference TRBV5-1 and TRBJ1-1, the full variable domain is KAGVTQTPRYLIKTRGQQVTLSCSPISGHRSVSWYQQTPGQGLQFLFEYFSETQRNKGNFPGRFSGRQFSNSRSEMNVSTLELGDSALYLCASSLEENTEAFFGQGTRLTVV.

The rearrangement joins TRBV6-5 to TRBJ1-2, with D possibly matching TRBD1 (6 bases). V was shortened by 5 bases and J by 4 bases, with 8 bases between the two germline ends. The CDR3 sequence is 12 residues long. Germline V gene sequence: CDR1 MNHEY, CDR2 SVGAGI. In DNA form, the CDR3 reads TGTGCCAGCAGTCGGACAGCCTATGGCTACACCTTC. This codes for CASSRTAYGYTF.

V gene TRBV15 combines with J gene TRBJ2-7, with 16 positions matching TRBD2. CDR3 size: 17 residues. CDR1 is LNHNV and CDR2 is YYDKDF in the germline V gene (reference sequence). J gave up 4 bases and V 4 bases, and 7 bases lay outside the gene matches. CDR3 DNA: TGTGCCACCAGCACCGACGGGACTAGCGGGAGGGTGTACGAGCAGTACTTC. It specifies CATSTDGTSGRVYEQYF.

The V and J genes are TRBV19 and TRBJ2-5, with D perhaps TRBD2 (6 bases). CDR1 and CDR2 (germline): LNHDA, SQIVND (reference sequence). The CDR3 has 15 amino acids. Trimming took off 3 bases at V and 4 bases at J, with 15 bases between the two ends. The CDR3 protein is CASSMPLGTGETQYF. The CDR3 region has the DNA TGTGCCAGTAGTATGCCCCTCGGGACTGGAGAGACCCAGTACTTC.

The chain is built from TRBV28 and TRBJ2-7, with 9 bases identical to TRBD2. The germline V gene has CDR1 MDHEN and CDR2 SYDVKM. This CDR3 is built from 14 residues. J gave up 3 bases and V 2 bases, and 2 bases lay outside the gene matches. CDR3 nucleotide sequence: TGTGCCAGCAGTTTAGGGACTAGCCTCTACGAGCAGTACTTC. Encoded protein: CASSLGTSLYEQYF.

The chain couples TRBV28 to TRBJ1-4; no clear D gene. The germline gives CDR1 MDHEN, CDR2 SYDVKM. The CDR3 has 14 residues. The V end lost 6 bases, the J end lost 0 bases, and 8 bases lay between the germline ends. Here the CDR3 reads CASSPPATNEKLFF. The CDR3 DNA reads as TGTGCCAGCAGCCCACCGGCAACTAATGAAAAACTGTTTTTT.

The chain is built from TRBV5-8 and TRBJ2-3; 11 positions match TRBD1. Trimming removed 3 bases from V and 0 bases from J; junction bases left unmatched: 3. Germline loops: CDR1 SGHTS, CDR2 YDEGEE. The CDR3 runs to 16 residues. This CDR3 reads CASSYGQGASTDTQYF. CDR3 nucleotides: TGTGCCAGCAGCTACGGACAGGGGGCGAGCACAGATACGCAGTATTTT.

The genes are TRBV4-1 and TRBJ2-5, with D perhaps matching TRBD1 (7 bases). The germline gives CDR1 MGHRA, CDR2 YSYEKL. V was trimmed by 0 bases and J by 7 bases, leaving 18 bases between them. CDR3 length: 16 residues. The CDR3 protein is CASSQDPHGQEGTQYF. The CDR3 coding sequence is TGCGCCAGCAGCCAAGACCCACACGGACAGGAGGGGACCCAGTACTTC.

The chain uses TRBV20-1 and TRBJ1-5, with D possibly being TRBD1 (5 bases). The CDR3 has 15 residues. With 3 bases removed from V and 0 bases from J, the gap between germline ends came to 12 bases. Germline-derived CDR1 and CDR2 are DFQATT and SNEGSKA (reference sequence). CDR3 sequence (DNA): TGCAGTGCTAGTCCTCCTCAGGGTAGCAATCAGCCCCAGCATTTT. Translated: CSASPPQGSNQPQHF.

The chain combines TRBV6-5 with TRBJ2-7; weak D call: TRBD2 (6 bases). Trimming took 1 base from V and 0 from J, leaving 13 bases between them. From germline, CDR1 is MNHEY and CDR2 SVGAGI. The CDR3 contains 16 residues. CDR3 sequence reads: CASSYLSSAASYEQYF. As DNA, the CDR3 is TGTGCCAGCAGTTACTTATCTAGCGCCGCCTCCTACGAGCAGTACTTC.

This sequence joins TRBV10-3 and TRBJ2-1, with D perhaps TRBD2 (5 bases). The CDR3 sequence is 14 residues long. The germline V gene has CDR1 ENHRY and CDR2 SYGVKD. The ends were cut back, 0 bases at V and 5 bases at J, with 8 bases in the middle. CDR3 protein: CAISESVSDNEQFF. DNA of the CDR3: TGTGCCATCAGTGAGTCGGTTAGCGACAATGAGCAGTTCTTC.

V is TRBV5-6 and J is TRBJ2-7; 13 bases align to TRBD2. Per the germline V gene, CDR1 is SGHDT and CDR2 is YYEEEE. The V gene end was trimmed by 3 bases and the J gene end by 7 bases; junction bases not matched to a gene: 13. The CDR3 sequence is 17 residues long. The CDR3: CASSSGLAGIYGGEQYF. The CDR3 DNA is TGTGCCAGCAGCTCGGGACTAGCGGGAATCTACGGAGGGGAGCAGTACTTC.

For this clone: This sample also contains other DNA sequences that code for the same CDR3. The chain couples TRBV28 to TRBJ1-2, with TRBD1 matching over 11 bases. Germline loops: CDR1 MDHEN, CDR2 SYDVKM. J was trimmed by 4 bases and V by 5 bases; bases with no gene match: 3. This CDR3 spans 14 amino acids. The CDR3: CASSRDRGVYGYTF. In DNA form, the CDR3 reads TGTGCCAGCAGTCGGGACAGGGGGGTCTATGGCTACACCTTC.